This T cell receptor (beta chain) was retrieved from a study of blood T cells in healthy people across ages. Points from the study as a whole: Estimated diversity, derived from one million T cells, was regarded as an underestimate. Higher diversity, along with more naive CD4+ cells, distinguished long-lived donors from aged donors.

Ranging in age from about 6 to 90, the donors were healthy Caucasian individuals from Russia. The total RNA that was extracted per sample amounted to at least 5 micrograms. In regard to this clonotype: Its antigen is unidentified. A much larger clonotype is one base distant, so this may be a read error.

Primed by a sample-barcoded 5' primer and a J-beta primer mix, a second PCR proceeded for about 6 to 11 cycles. A single record per CDR3 protein comes from TCRdb applying MiXCR to the 5' RACE reads. This table has around 1.5 million distinct CDR3 sequences, 30% to 35% appearing once. The CDR3 contains 16 residues. Germline V gene lookup returns CDR1 SQVTM and CDR2 ANQGSEA. V was pared by 1 base and J by 13 bases, with 26 bases between. This TCR was sampled from a woman aged 25-40 years in good health. Source material: blood. The rearrangement joins TRBV29-1 to TRBJ2-1; D tentatively fits TRBD1 or TRBD2 (5 bases each). CDR3 coding DNA: TGCAGCGTTGAAGGCCCGGCAGTCATCTTCGAGGGGACCCAGTTCTTC. This encodes CSVEGPAVIFEGTQFF.